This record covers a single TCR beta chain. The antigen remains unidentified. These data come from a study of T cell responses to AZD1222 COVID-19 vaccine. Findings and caveats of the study: The study reported that nearly half of spike-specific TCRs target unmutated variant regions.

J lost 5 bases, V lost 5 bases, and 6 bases had no gene match. The CDR3 has 14 residues. CDR1 and CDR2 from the germline V gene are SGHTA and FQGNSA. Sequencing was performed with immunoSEQ multiplex PCR; in TCRdb, only in-frame clones are kept and a portion is missing. Altogether roughly 67,000 clones are present, about 89% being singletons, with the ten largest covering roughly 31%. Sample: peripheral blood, taken 28 days after the second AZD1222 dose. The rearrangement links TRBV7-2 to TRBJ1-2; 9 positions match TRBD1. The clonotype was recovered from an adult who received the AZD1222 COVID-19 vaccine. The CDR3 reads CASSLRTGEYGYTF. For the CDR3, the DNA is TGTGCCAGCAGCCTCCGGACAGGGGAATATGGCTACACCTTC.